Presented here are 12 T cell receptor beta chains from one specimen sequenced in a study of tumor and adjacent non-tumor tissue in lung cancer. The library came from three nested PCR rounds adapted from ARM-PCR protocols. TCRdb re-derived calls from the multiplex PCR reads in MiXCR, one entry per CDR3 protein. The sample lists tens of thousands of distinct CDR3 sequences, roughly 72% seen once, with approximately 10% in the top ten. No cell sorting was done before RNA was extracted from the tissue. The specimen sequenced was lung tumor tissue. Every receptor here comes from a woman between 35 and 50 years old with non-small cell lung cancer.

In its sample, this clonotype was seen many times. This rearrangement joins TRBV12-3 or TRBV12-4 to TRBJ2-1, with D perhaps TRBD1 or TRBD2 (5 bases each). V was pared by 3 bases and J by 5 bases, with 14 bases between. The CDR3 extends over 15 amino acids. The CDR3 region has the DNA TGTGCCAGCAGTTTCTGGGACCCAGCAGACAATGAGCAGTTCTTC. It is translated as CASSFWDPADNEQFF.

As concerns this clonotype: This may stem from a read error, because a much larger clone lies one nucleotide away. The chain has TRBV20-1 and TRBJ2-1; 7 nucleotides align to TRBD1. This CDR3 has 15 amino acids. Germline V gene sequence: CDR1 DFQATT, CDR2 SNEGSKA (reference sequence). Losses at the gene ends were 7 bases for V and 2 bases for J; bases not matched to a gene: 11. CDR3 protein: CSVEKTGPPYNEQFF. As DNA, the CDR3 is TGCAGTGTCGAAAAGACAGGGCCCCCCTACAATGAGCAGTTCTTC.

In the case of this clonotype: The junction differs from germline at one of its ends, possibly a read error. The rearrangement links TRBV20-1 to TRBJ2-2, with D possibly TRBD2 on 6 matching bases. Looked up from germline, CDR1 is DFQATT and CDR2 is SNEGSKA (reference sequence). The CDR3 loop spans 14 amino acids. Here the CDR3 DNA reads TGCAGTGTCAGAGATCTGGGTGCCGGCGGGGAGTTGTTTTTT. This gives the protein CSVRDLGAGGELFF.

As for this clonotype: An end of the junction differs from the germline gene, which may be a read error. V and J are TRBV11-2 and TRBJ2-5; D may be TRBD2 (5 bases). The germline CDR1 and CDR2 sequences are SGHAT and FQNNGV. CDR3 length: 16 residues. CDR3 DNA sequence: TGTGCCAGCAGCTTAATTGGGCTGAGGGCCCAAGAGACCCGGTACTTC. Translating it yields CASSLIGLRAQETRYF.

About this clonotype itself: One end of the junction does not line up with germline, which may come from a read error. The chain combines TRBV29-1 with TRBJ2-4; D is uncertain. Germline assignment: CDR1 SQVTM and CDR2 ANQGSEA. The CDR3 spans 12 residues. The CDR3 protein is CRVGRVENIQYF. Written as DNA, the CDR3 is TGCAGAGTTGGTCGTGTCGAAAACATTCAGTATTTC.

With respect to this clonotype: The CDR3 carries no conserved terminal phenylalanine or tryptophan, so it likely arises from a read error. The CDR3 DNA follows: TGCATCGTGACTAGCAGTTTTTCTTACAATGAGCAGTTCTTG. Protein product: CIVTSSFSYNEQFL. The chain is built from TRBV29-1 and TRBJ2-1; 7 bases align to TRBD2. The CDR3 covers 14 residues. Germline V CDR1 and CDR2: SQVTM, ANQGSEA.

This chain links TRBV11-2 with TRBJ2-7; tentative D call: TRBD1 (5 bases). Trimming left V 3 bases short and J 4 bases short, with 34 bases between. Germline V CDR1 and CDR2: SGHAT, FQNNGV. There are 21 residues in the CDR3. CDR3 sequence (DNA): TGTGCCAGCAGCTTCCCAGGCTCAGGGTTGGCCTTTGAGCTTGGGCTATACGAGCAGTACTTC. This encodes CASSFPGSGLAFELGLYEQYF.

The chain employs TRBV6-6 and TRBJ2-2; D not resolved. Germline V lookup: CDR1 MNHNY, CDR2 SVGAGI (reference sequence). V was clipped by 7 bases and J by 2 bases, with 11 bases between them. The CDR3 length is 14 residues. CDR3 nucleotide sequence: TGTGCCAGCAATTATAACTCTAACACCGGGGAGCTGTTTTTT. It specifies CASNYNSNTGELFF.

Note on this clonotype: A much larger clone sits a single nucleotide away, making a read error possible. The V call is TRBV5-4, the J call TRBJ2-5; a possible D gene is TRBD2 (6 bases). This CDR3 region has 15 residues. The germline V gene has CDR1 SGHNT and CDR2 YYREEE (reference sequence). CDR3 region: CASSPGGVSVETHYF. CDR3 nucleotide sequence: TGTGCCAGCAGCCCAGGAGGGGTGTCGGTTGAGACCCACTACTTC.

A word on this clonotype: A read error may account for a junction end that differs from germline. CDR3 sequence (DNA): TGTGCCAGCGCAGTTGCCACAGATACGCAATACTTT. Translating it yields CASAVATDTQYF. The chain combines TRBV6-1 with TRBJ2-3; D gene ambiguous. This CDR3 has 12 amino acids. Germline assignment: CDR1 MNHNS and CDR2 SASEGT.

The chain uses TRBV12-3 or TRBV12-4 and TRBJ1-2; no definite D call. The CDR3 sequence is 14 residues long. V lost 8 bases, J lost 7 bases, and 20 bases lay in between. In DNA, the CDR3 is TGTGCCAGCGGCCCCCCATACTACAGAGCTGGCTACACCTTC. Protein product: CASGPPYYRAGYTF.

In the case of this clonotype: Germline and junction disagree at one end, which may indicate a read error. The CDR3 DNA reads TGTGCCTGCAGTAAAGGGGGTGTCCACGGGCAGTACTTC. It is translated as CACSKGGVHGQYF. The chain recombines TRBV6-1 with TRBJ2-7, with D possibly being TRBD1 (6 bases). CDR3 size: 13 residues. The germline V gene encodes CDR1 MNHNS and CDR2 SASEGT.